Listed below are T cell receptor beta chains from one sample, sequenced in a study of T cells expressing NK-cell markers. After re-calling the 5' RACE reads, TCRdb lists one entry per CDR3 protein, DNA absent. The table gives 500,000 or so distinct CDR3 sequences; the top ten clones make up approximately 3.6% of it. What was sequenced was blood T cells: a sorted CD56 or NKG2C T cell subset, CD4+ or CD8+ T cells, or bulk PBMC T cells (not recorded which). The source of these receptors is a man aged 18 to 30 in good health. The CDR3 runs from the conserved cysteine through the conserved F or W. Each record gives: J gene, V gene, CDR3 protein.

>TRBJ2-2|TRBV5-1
CASSLDSGRPTGELFF
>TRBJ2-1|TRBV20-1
CSARAVAGHTYNEQFF
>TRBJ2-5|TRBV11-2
CASSLVGDRIQETQYF
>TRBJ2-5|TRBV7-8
CASSPAELAYRETQYF
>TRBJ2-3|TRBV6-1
CASSGLAVLTDTQYF
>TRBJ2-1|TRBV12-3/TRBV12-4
CASSGWGTNEQFF
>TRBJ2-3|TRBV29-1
CSVALAGGGDTQYF
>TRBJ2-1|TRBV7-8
CASSGYRREINEQFF
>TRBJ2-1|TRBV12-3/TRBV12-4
CASRSLAGVLNEQFF
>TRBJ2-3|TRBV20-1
CSARVEREVADTQYF
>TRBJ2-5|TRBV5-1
CASSYLMTSFAETQYF
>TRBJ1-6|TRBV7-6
CASSSGTVNSPLHF
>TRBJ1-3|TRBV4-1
CASSPIRQRHRSAIYF
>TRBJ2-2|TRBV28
CASRETGTGELFF
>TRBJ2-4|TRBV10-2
CASSEETGEAKNIQYF
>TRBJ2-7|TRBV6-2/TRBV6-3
CASGSPGAGQYF
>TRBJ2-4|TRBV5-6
CASSLAMAGALLAKNIQYF
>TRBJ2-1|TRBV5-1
CASSWRGLEQFF
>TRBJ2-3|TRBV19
CASSGMGVVDTQYF
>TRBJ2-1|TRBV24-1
CATSDFTYAEQFF
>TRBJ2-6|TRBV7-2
CASSLVGAGANVLTF
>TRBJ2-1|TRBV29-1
CSGAGTGDNEQFF
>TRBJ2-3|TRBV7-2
CASSLVKVAGPTDTQYF
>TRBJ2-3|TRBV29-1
CSFSRLIGSTDTQYF
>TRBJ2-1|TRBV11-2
CASSLVWLVSYNEQFF
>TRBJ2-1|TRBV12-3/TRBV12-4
CASSKREGYNEQFF
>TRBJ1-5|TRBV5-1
CASSLGGRGNQPQHF
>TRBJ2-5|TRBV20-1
CSVNSGRSWGQETQYF
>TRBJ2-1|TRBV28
CASHLGGRDDYNEQFF
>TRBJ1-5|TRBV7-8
CASSSAGDRGNQPQHF
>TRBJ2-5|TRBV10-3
CAISKIAGVGETQYF
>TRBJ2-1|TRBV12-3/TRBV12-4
CASSLGRVKNEQFF
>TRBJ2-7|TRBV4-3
CASSQGQGAIAGQYF
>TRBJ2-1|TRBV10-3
CAIGLAGAAYNEQFF
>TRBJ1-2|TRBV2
CASSEQETYGYTF
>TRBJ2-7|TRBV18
CASSGSTSGLYEQYF
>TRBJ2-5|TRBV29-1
CSVEDPFTGLETQYF
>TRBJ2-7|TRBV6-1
CASFDSPYEQYF
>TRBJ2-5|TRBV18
CASSRFRDSPQETQYF
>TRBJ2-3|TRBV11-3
CASTTSSGSTDTQYF
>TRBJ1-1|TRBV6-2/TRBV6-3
CASSRGTLRRAEAFF
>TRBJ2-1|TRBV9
CASSVLPREGYNEQFF
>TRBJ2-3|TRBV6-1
CAVSVGGARTDTQYF
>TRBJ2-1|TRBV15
CATSRSGDYEGARLQFF
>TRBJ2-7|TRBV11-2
CASSLYSGQAYEQYF
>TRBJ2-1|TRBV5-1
CASSLAELGRISGMVEQFF
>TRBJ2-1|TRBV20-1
CSARDLYSGRYNEQFF
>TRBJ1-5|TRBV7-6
CASSLAPDRVDQPQHF